The rows below give T cell receptor beta chains drawn from one sample of a study of tumor-infiltrating lymphocytes in primary liver carcinoma. TCRdb recomputed calls from the multiplex PCR reads with MiXCR, one row per CDR3 protein. Seen here are roughly 330,000 distinct CDR3 sequences, approximately 65% observed once, and the top ten hold 5.5% to 8%. The sequenced sample consisted of peripheral blood. The receptors come from a man aged 35-49 years with primary liver carcinoma and hepatitis B virus infection. CDR3s include the opening cysteine and the closing phenylalanine or tryptophan. D genes are given only for firm matches. Only part of the rows carry a size: once, few, many, or a class if the clone is expanded.

D gene: -; clone size: -; CDR3 length: 16; J gene: TRBJ2-1; V gene: TRBV4-1; CDR3 protein: CASGQEAVTVHNEQLF
D gene: -; clone size: -; CDR3 length: 16; J gene: TRBJ2-5; V gene: TRBV11-2; CDR3 protein: CASSLFRDAGRETQYF
D gene: -; clone size: -; CDR3 length: 17; J gene: TRBJ2-3; V gene: TRBV11-2; CDR3 protein: CASSSPSGGKYTDTQYF
D gene: TRBD2; clone size: -; CDR3 length: 15; J gene: TRBJ2-7; V gene: TRBV29-1; CDR3 protein: CSVVGLAGMIYEPYF
D gene: TRBD2; clone size: -; CDR3 length: 14; J gene: TRBJ2-3; V gene: TRBV30; CDR3 protein: CAWSGASGRAPRYF
D gene: -; clone size: -; CDR3 length: 14; J gene: TRBJ2-7; V gene: TRBV6-1; CDR3 protein: CASIPDSAGYEQYF
D gene: TRBD2; clone size: -; CDR3 length: 18; J gene: TRBJ2-3; V gene: TRBV7-2; CDR3 protein: CASSLVHAASGFTDTQYF
D gene: -; clone size: -; CDR3 length: 15; J gene: TRBJ1-6; V gene: TRBV11-2; CDR3 protein: CASSTQYGVNSPLHF
D gene: -; clone size: many; CDR3 length: 14; J gene: TRBJ1-5; V gene: TRBV12-3/TRBV12-4; CDR3 protein: CASSRELGNQPQHF
D gene: TRBD2; clone size: -; CDR3 length: 14; J gene: TRBJ2-2; V gene: TRBV6-1; CDR3 protein: CASSSAGGPGELFF
D gene: -; clone size: many; CDR3 length: 13; J gene: TRBJ2-2; V gene: TRBV5-5; CDR3 protein: CASSWGDPGELFF
D gene: -; clone size: -; CDR3 length: 11; J gene: TRBJ2-5; V gene: TRBV29-1; CDR3 protein: CSVYRDKAQYF
D gene: -; clone size: many; CDR3 length: 15; J gene: TRBJ2-1; V gene: TRBV12-3/TRBV12-4; CDR3 protein: CASSLNIGGGGEQFF
D gene: -; clone size: few; CDR3 length: 13; J gene: TRBJ2-1; V gene: TRBV13; CDR3 protein: CASSGRGHNEQFF
D gene: TRBD2; clone size: -; CDR3 length: 16; J gene: TRBJ2-5; V gene: TRBV11-3; CDR3 protein: CAGSLVPGGMGETQYF
D gene: -; clone size: many; CDR3 length: 13; J gene: TRBJ2-5; V gene: TRBV6-5; CDR3 protein: CASSRQFGETQYF
D gene: -; clone size: few; CDR3 length: 13; J gene: TRBJ2-2; V gene: TRBV6-2/TRBV6-3; CDR3 protein: CASTPRGTGELFF
D gene: -; clone size: once; CDR3 length: 12; J gene: TRBJ1-2; V gene: TRBV29-1; CDR3 protein: CSCRQANYGYTF
D gene: -; clone size: many; CDR3 length: 14; J gene: TRBJ2-1; V gene: TRBV6-5; CDR3 protein: CASSLGQNYNEQFF
D gene: -; clone size: many; CDR3 length: 11; J gene: TRBJ1-4; V gene: TRBV7-9; CDR3 protein: CASTGGEKLFF
D gene: -; clone size: many; CDR3 length: 15; J gene: TRBJ2-7; V gene: TRBV11-2; CDR3 protein: CASSSDLEGKYEQYF
D gene: TRBD2; clone size: -; CDR3 length: 15; J gene: TRBJ2-1; V gene: TRBV29-1; CDR3 protein: CSMRTSGSQYNEHFF
D gene: -; clone size: few; CDR3 length: 14; J gene: TRBJ2-5; V gene: TRBV28; CDR3 protein: CASSFTRGQETQYF